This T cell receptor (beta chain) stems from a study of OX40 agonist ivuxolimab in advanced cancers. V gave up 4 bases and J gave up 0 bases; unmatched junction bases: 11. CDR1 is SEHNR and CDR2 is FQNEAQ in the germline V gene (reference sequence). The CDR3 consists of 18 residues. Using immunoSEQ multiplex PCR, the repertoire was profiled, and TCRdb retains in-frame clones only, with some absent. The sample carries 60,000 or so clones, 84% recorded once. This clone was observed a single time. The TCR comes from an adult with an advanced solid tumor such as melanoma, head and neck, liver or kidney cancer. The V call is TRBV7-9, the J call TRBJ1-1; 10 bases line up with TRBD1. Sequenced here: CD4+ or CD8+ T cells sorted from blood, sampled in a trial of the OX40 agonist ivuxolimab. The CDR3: CASSSRQKGQGMNTEAFF. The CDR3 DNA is TGTGCCAGCAGCTCCAGGCAGAAGGGACAGGGGATGAACACTGAAGCTTTCTTT.